This T cell receptor beta chain emerged from a study of blood T cell repertoires in COVID-19. CDR3 length: 13 amino acids. The germline CDR1 and CDR2 sequences are SGHRS and YFSETQ. V gave up 7 bases and J gave up 4 bases, with 11 bases separating them. Authors' methods: Estimation of nucleated cell counts relied on the amplification of reference gene primers. Produced via immunoSEQ multiplex PCR; TCRdb's table is partial and in-frame only. D and trimming come from the DNA, and the V and J calls and clone size come from that table. The profile shows 25,000 to 30,000 clones, approximately 87% of them singletons.

This sequence was found in a human donor in a cohort sampled during active COVID-19. The source material was peripheral blood. The V gene is TRBV5-1, the J gene TRBJ2-2; D is possibly TRBD2 (7 bases). Written as DNA, the CDR3 is TGCGCCAGCGGGGGGGCCGGCACCGGGGAGCTGTTTTTT. Translation: CASGGAGTGELFF.